The clone carrying this T cell receptor (beta chain) has at least ten counts. The antigen remains undetermined. TCRdb re-called the 5' RACE reads with MiXCR, one entry per CDR3 protein. Among a few hundred thousand distinct CDR3 sequences listed, 10% were seen once. Trimming took off 3 bases at V and 8 bases at J, with 20 bases between the two ends. CDR3 size: 16 residues. The data are from a study of identical twins. Study observations and caveats: Memory repertoires showed no such pattern, whereas abundant cord blood beta clonotypes carried fewer insertions. Twin pairs' shared out-of-frame alpha sequences were enriched in low generation probability. Model-predicted out-of-frame TCR alpha sharing fell below observed values in monozygotic twins.

Each donor (without exception) was a healthy Caucasian. The chain links TRBV12-3 or TRBV12-4 to TRBJ2-1; the D gene is possibly TRBD1 (6 bases). The receptor was isolated from a man aged 50 or older in good health. Sequenced input: memory T cells sorted from blood. This CDR3 reads CASSFVFGGRGYEQFF. DNA for the CDR3: TGTGCCAGCAGTTTCGTTTTCGGAGGCAGGGGTTATGAGCAGTTCTTC.